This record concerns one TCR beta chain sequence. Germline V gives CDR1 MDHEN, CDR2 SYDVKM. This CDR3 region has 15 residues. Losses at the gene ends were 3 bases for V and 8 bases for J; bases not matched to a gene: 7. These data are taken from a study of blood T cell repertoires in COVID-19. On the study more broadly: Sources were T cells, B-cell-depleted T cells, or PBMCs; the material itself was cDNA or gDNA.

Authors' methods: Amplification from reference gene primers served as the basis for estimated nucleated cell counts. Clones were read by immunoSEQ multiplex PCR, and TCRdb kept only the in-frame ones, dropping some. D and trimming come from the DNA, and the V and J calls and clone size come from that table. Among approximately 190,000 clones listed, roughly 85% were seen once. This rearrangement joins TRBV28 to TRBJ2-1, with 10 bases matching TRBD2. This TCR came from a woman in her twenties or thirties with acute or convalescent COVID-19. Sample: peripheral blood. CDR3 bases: TGTGCCAGCAGTTTCGACAGCGGGAGGGATGATGAGCAGTTCTTC. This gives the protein CASSFDSGRDDEQFF. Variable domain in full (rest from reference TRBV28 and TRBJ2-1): DVKVTQSSRYLVKRTGEKVFLECVQDMDHENMFWYRQDPGLGLRLIYFSYDVKMKEKGDIPEGYSVSREKKERFSLILESASTNQTSMYLCASSFDSGRDDEQFFGPGTRLTVL.